This T cell receptor (beta chain) appears in the sequencing data of a study of cytomegalovirus exposure and HLA in healthy donors. Healthy individuals who donated bone marrow served as the donors. Nominal health characterized the donors when sampled, though unrecorded immune exposures were likely. This clone was detected a few times. Its antigen is unknown. There are 18 residues in the CDR3. Germline CDR1 is GTSNPN and CDR2 is SVGIG (reference sequence). The V and J ends lost 2 bases and 0 bases, in that order; junction bases with no gene match: 16. Study-wide points: Most TCR sequences were uncommon, yet certain public TCRs appeared in many donors.

Both 60 Vbeta primers and 13 Jbeta primers went into the PCR. Clones were sequenced by immunoSEQ multiplex PCR, and TCRdb holds only the in-frame ones, with some missing. The data contain about 100,000 clones, around four fifths of them singletons. The chain carries TRBV30 and TRBJ2-7, with TRBD1 matching 7 bases. This clonotype was sampled from a man aged 30 to 39 in good health and CMV-seronegative. Sequencing was carried out using PBMCs. The CDR3 nucleotides read TGTGCCTGGAGTATTACAGGGGACCTAAGGATATACTCCTACGAGCAGTACTTC. Its translation is CAWSITGDLRIYSYEQYF.